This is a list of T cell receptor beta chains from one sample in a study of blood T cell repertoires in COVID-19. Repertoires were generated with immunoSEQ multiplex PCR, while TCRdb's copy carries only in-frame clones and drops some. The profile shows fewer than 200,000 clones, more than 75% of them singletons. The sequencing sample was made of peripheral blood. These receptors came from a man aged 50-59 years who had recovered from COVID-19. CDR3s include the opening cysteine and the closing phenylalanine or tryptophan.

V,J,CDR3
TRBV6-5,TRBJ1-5,CAIRQVNNQPQHF
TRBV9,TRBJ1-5,CASSGTSRGPQHF
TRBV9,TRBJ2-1,CASSVRGAIDSEQFF
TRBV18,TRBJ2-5,CASSPPDSQRSAQYF
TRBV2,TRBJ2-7,CASSADNYEQYF
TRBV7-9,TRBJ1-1,CASSLTGTAEAFF
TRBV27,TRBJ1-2,CASSSPRTAGGYTF
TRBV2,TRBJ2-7,CASSEVRSSGYEQYF
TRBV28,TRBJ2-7,CASRTPGTGAHEQYF
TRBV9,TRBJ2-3,CASSVRGLVTDTQYF
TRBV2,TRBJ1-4,CASSSQGLGEKLFF
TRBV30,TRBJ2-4,CAWSVTGGAGNIQYF
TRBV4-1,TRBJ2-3,CASSQVQGIDTQYF
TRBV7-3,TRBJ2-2,CASSLIRADGTGELFF
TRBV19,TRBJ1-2,CATTRRQGDGYTF
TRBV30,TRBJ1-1,CAWSTPAGNEAFF
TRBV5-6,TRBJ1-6,CASRPGGGGLSPLHF
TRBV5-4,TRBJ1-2,CASSPGTDNYGYTF
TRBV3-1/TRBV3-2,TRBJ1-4,CASSLAGTGKEKLFF
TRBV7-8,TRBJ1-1,CASSPGTDAEAFF
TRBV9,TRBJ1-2,CASSVGTEGSRGYTF
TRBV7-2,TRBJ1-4,CASSSTYRDGEKLFF
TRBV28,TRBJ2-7,CASSIRTGGHEQYF
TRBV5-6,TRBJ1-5,CASSLGLSNQPQHF
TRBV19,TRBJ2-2,CASSSVVTGELFF
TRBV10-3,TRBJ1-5,CAISETGVGQPQHF
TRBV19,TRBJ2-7,CASRIGTSGKYEQYF
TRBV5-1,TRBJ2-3,CASSLVGGAATDTQYF
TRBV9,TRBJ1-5,CASSSETGTGQPQHF
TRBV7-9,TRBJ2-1,CASSRVRAGGHEQFF
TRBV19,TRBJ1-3,CASSILVGQTGNTIYF
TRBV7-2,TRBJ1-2,CASSLVGTAGGRDGYTF
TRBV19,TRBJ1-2,CASSPGGGYTF
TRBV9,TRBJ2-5,CASSVRAGAGETQYF
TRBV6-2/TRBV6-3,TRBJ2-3,CASSPRQIPTDTQYF
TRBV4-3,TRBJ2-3,CASSQVLAGGPDTQYF
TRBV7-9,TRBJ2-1,CASSLLASGRDNEQFF
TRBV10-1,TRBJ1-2,CASSESGTAYGYTF
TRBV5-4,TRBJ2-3,CASSIRAGGSTDTQYF
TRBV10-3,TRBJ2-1,CAISGGDQDEQFF
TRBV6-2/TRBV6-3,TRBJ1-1,CASSRPGQTEEAFF
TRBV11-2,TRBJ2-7,CASSRYTAYEQYF
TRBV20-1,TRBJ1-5,CSASPATGGPLGQPQHF
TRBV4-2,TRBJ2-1,CASATREPEQFF
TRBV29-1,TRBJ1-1,CSVLPGNTEAFF
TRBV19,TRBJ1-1,CVSSASGQRFNTEAFF
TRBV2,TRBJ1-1,CASSEALRGGSTEAFF
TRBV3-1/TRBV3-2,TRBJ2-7,CASSQDPTGIEQYF
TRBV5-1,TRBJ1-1,CASSFRTGVTNTEAFF
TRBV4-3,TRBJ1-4,CASSQDRGNEKLFF
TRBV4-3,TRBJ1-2,CASSQEVAGYGYTF
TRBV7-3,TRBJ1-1,CASSPKGQGGAFF
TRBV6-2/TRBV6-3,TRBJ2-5,CASSYWGLAGVSPETQYF
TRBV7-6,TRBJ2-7,CASSLDSMTGLYEQYF
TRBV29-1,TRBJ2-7,CSVEGTAGEQYF
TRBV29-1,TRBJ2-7,CSVARPDSYEQYF
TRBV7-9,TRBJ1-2,CASSNTGGWVYGYTF